A selection of T cell receptor beta chains follows, all from one sample in a study of neurological immune-mediated disorders. In TCRdb, the 5' RACE reads were re-called with MiXCR into one record per CDR3 protein. This table has 48,000 or so distinct CDR3 sequences, 10% appearing once. The sample taken for sequencing was PBMCs. These receptors were taken from a middle-aged woman with HTLV-1-associated myelopathy (HAM/TSP). Each CDR3 is given with its conserved first and last residue. The order of the fields is V gene, J gene, D gene, clone size, CDR3 protein, CDR3 DNA. A D gene is named only where the DNA matches it firmly. Not all rows give a size; the values are once, few, many and, for expanded clones, a class.

>TRBV2|TRBJ1-2|-|many
CASRADSYGYTF
TGTGCCAGCAGGGCAGATTCCTATGGCTACACCTTC
>TRBV7-8|TRBJ2-3|TRBD2|many
CASSSGLAGGRSTDTQYF
TGTGCCAGCAGCTCCGGACTAGCGGGGGGGCGGAGCACAGATACGCAGTATTTT
>TRBV20-1|TRBJ1-2|-|many
CSARNQARGAGYTF
TGCAGTGCTAGAAATCAGGCTAGGGGAGCTGGCTACACCTTC
>TRBV29-1|TRBJ1-1|TRBD1|many
CSVGVQGATEAFF
TGCAGCGTTGGGGTCCAGGGGGCTACTGAAGCTTTCTTT
>TRBV12-3/TRBV12-4|TRBJ2-3|-|many
CASSFDKPSTDTQYF
TGTGCCAGCAGTTTTGACAAGCCTAGCACAGATACGCAGTATTTT
>TRBV5-1|TRBJ1-2|-|many
CASSLESHYGYTF
TGCGCCAGCAGCTTGGAGTCCCATTATGGCTACACCTTC
>TRBV7-6|TRBJ2-5|-|many
CASSFFQGVGQETQYF
TGTGCCAGCAGCTTTTTTCAGGGAGTGGGCCAAGAGACCCAGTACTTC
>TRBV7-2|TRBJ1-1|-|once
CASSLNFGMNTEAFF
TGTGCCAGCAGCTTAAATTTTGGCATGAACACTGAAGCTTTCTTT
>TRBV20-1|TRBJ1-5|TRBD1|many
CSASVGTGGLSNQPQHF
TGCAGTGCTAGTGTCGGGACAGGGGGATTGAGCAATCAGCCCCAGCATTTT
>TRBV20-1|TRBJ2-5|TRBD1|-
CSADRGRRETQYF
TGCAGTGCTGACAGGGGGCGGCGAGAGACCCAGTACTTC
>TRBV4-1|TRBJ2-1|-|many
CASSQDYIGQFF
TGCGCCAGCAGCCAAGATTATATCGGGCAGTTCTTC
>TRBV5-1|TRBJ2-2|-|many
CASSTVMNTGELFF
TGCGCCAGCAGCACGGTTATGAACACCGGGGAGCTGTTTTTT
>TRBV4-3|TRBJ2-5|-|many
CASSQDLRESETQYF
TGCGCCAGCAGCCAAGATCTCCGGGAATCGGAGACCCAGTACTTC
>TRBV7-7|TRBJ1-4|-|many
CASSPGQYGEKLFF
TGTGCCAGCAGCCCGGGGCAGTACGGCGAAAAACTGTTTTTT
>TRBV9|TRBJ2-3|-|-
CASSVGRGDTQYF
TGTGCCAGCAGCGTGGGGAGAGGAGATACGCAGTATTTT
>TRBV7-8|TRBJ2-2|-|many
CASSPHWDTGELFF
TGTGCCAGCAGCCCTCACTGGGACACCGGGGAGCTGTTTTTT
>TRBV20-1|TRBJ2-1|-|many
CSAGRQAYNEQFF
TGCAGTGCTGGTAGACAGGCCTACAATGAGCAGTTCTTC
>TRBV25-1|TRBJ2-2|TRBD1|many
CASRTGGVDTGELFF
TGTGCCAGCAGGACAGGGGGAGTGGACACCGGGGAGCTGTTTTTT
>TRBV10-3|TRBJ1-1|-|many
CAISELRNTEAFF
TGTGCCATCAGTGAGTTGAGGAACACTGAAGCTTTCTTT
>TRBV24-1|TRBJ2-3|-|medium-sized
CATGFGPADTQYF
TGTGCCACGGGGTTCGGGCCTGCCGATACGCAGTATTTT
>TRBV7-2|TRBJ2-7|TRBD2|many
CASSSRLAGGPHEQYF
TGTGCCAGCAGCTCCCGGCTAGCGGGGGGGCCCCACGAGCAGTACTTC
>TRBV20-1|TRBJ2-7|TRBD2|many
CSARGGGSRWYEQYF
TGCAGTGCTAGAGGGGGGGGTAGCCGGTGGTACGAGCAGTACTTC
>TRBV10-1|TRBJ2-2|-|many
CASSDGGNTGELFF
TGCGCCAGCAGTGACGGGGGGAACACCGGGGAGCTGTTTTTT
>TRBV7-8|TRBJ2-7|-|many
CASSLVDEQYF
TGTGCCAGCAGCTTAGTGGACGAGCAGTACTTC
>TRBV11-3|TRBJ1-1|-|many
CASLKGDGGEAFF
TGTGCCAGCCTTAAGGGCGACGGGGGGGAAGCTTTCTTT
>TRBV4-1|TRBJ1-1|-|many
CASSQDLGSNTEAFF
TGCGCCAGCAGCCAAGATTTAGGGTCGAACACTGAAGCTTTCTTT